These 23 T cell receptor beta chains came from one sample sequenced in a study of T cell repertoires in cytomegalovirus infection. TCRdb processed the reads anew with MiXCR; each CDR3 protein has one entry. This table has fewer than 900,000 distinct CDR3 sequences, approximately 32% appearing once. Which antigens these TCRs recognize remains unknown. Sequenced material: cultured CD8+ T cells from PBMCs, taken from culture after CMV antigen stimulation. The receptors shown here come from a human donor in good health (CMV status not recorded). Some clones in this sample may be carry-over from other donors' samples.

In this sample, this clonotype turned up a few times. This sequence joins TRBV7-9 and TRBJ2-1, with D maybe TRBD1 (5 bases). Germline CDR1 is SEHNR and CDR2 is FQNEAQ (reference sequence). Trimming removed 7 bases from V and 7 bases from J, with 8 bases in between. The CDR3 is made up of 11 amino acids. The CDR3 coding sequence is TGTGCCAGCACCGACAGTAATGAGCAGTTCTTC. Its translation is CASTDSNEQFF.

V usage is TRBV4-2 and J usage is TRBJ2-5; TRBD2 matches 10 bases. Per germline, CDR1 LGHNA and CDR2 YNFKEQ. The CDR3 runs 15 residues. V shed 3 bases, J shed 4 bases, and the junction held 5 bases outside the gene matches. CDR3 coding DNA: TGTGCCAGCAGCCATACTAGCGGGGATGTAGAGACCCAGTACTTC. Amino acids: CASSHTSGDVETQYF.

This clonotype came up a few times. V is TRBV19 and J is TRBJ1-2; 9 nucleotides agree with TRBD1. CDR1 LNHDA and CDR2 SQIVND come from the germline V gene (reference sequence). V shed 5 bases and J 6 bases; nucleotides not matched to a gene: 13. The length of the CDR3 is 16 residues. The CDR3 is CASSSGTGTLRNGYTF. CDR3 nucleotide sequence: TGTGCCAGTAGTTCCGGGACAGGGACTTTAAGAAATGGCTACACCTTC.

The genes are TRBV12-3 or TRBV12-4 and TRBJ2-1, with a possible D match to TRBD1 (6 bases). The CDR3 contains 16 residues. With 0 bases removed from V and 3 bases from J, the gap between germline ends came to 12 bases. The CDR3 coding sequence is TGTGCCAGCAGTTTAGCTGTTCAGGGGAGCTACAATGAGCAGTTCTTC. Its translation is CASSLAVQGSYNEQFF.

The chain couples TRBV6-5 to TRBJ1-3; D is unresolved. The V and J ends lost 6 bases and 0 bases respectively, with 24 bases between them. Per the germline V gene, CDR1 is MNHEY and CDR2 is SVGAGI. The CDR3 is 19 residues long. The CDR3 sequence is CASRSSSPLRVDSGNTIYF. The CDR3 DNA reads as TGTGCCAGCAGATCTTCATCCCCACTAAGGGTCGACTCTGGAAACACCATATATTTT.

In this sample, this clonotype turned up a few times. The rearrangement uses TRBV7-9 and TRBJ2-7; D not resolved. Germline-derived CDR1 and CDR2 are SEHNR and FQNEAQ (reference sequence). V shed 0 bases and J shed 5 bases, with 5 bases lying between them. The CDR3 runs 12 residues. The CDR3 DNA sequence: TGTGCCAGCAGCTTAGCCCCCCACGAGCAGTACTTC. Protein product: CASSLAPHEQYF. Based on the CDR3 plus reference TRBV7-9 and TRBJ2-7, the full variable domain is DTGVSQNPRHKITKRGQNVTFRCDPISEHNRLYWYRQTLGQGPEFLTYFQNEAQLEKSRLLSDRFSAERPKGSFSTLEIQRTEQGDSAMYLCASSLAPHEQYFGPGTRLTVT.

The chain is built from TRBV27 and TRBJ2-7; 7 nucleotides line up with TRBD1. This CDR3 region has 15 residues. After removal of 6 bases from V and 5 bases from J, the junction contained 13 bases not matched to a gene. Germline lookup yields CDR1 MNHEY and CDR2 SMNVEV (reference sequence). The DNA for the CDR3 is TGTGCCAGCAGCAAGCAGACAGGGACGGAAAACGAGCAGTACTTC. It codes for CASSKQTGTENEQYF.

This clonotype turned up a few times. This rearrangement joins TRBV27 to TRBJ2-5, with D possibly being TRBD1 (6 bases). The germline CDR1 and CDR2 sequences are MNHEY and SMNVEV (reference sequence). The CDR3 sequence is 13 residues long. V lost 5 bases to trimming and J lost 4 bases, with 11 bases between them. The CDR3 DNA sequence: TGTGCCAGCAGTAAGGACAGCCGAGAGACCCAGTACTTC. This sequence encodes CASSKDSRETQYF.

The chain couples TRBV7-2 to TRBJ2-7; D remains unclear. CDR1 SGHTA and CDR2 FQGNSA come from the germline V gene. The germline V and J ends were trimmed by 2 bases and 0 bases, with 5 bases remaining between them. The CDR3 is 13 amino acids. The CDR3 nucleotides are TGTGCCAGCAGCTTACACAGCTCCTACGAGCAGTACGTC. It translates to CASSLHSSYEQYV.

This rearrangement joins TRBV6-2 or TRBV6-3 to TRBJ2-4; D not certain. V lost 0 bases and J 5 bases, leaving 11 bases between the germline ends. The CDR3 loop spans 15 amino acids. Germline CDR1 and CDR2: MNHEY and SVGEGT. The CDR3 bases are TGTGCCAGCAGTTACTCAGGGCAGGTGGAAAACATTCAGTACTTC. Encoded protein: CASSYSGQVENIQYF.

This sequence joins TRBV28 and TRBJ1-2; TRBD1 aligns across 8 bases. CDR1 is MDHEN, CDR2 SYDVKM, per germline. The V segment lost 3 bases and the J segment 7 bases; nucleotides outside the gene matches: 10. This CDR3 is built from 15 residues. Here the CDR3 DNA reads TGTGCCAGCAGTTTTGTGGCTCAGGGGGCCGCTGGCTACACCTTC. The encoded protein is CASSFVAQGAAGYTF.

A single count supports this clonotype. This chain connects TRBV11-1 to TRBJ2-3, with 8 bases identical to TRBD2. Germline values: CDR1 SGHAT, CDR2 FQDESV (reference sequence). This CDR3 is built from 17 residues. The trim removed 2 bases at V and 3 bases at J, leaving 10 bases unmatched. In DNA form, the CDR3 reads TGTGCCAGCAGCTTAACGCTCGGGGGGGGGCGGACAGATACGCAGTATTTT. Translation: CASSLTLGGGRTDTQYF.

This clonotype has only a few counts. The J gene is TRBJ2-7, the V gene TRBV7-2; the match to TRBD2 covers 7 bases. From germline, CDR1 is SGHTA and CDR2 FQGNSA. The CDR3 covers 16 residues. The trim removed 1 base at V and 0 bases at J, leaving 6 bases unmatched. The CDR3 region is CASSLGWGGLSYEQYF. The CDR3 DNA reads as TGTGCCAGCAGCTTAGGTTGGGGGGGACTCTCCTACGAGCAGTACTTC.

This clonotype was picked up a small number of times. The CDR3 spells CASSPKDGPGYGYTF. CDR3 nucleotide sequence: TGTGCCAGCAGTCCAAAGGACGGACCGGGCTATGGCTACACCTTC. The chain recombines TRBV6-5 with TRBJ1-2, with unresolved D. Trimming pared 5 bases from V and 4 bases from J, leaving 17 bases between. Germline V gives CDR1 MNHEY, CDR2 SVGAGI. The CDR3 is 15 residues long.

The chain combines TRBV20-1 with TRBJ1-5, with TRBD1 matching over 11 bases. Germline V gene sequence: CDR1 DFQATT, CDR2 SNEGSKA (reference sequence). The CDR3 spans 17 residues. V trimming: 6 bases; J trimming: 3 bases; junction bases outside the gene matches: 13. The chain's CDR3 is CSALGTLGQGVNQPQHF. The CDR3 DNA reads TGCAGTGCGCTGGGGACTCTGGGACAGGGGGTCAATCAGCCCCAGCATTTT.

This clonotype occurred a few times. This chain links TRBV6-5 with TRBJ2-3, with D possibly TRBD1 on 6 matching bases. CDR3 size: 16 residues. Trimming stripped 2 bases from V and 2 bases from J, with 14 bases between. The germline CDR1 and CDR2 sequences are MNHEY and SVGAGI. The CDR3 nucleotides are TGTGCCAGCAGTTACGACTCAACAGGGAACACAGATACGCAGTATTTT. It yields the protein CASSYDSTGNTDTQYF.

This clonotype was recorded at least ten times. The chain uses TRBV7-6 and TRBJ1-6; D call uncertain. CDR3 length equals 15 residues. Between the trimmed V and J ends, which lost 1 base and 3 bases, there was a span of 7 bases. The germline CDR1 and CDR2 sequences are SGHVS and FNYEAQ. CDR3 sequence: CASSLERSYNSPLHF. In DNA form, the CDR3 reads TGTGCCAGCAGCTTAGAACGGAGCTATAATTCACCCCTCCACTTT.

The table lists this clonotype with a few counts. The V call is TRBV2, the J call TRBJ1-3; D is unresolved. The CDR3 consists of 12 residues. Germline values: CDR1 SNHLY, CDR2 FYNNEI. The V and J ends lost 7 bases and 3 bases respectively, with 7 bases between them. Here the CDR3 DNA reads TGTGCCAGCACTAATGGTGGAAACACCATATATTTT. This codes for CASTNGGNTIYF.

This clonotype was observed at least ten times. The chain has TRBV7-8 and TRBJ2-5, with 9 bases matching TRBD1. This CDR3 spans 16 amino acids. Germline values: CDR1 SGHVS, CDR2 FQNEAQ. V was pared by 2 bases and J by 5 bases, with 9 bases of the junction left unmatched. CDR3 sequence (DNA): TGTGCCAGCAGCTTAAGAGAGGGGACAGGGCGGGAGACCCAGTACTTC. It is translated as CASSLREGTGRETQYF.

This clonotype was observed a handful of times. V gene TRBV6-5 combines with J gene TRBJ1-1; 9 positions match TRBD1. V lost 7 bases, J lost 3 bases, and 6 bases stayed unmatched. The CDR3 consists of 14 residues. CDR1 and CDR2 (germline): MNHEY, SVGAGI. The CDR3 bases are TGTGCCAGCATTCGGACAGGGGTCGACACTGAAGCTTTCTTT. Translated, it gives CASIRTGVDTEAFF.

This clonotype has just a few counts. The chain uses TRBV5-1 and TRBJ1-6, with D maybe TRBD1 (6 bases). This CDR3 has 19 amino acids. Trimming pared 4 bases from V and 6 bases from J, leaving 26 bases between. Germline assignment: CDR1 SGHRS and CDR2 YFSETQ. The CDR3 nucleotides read TGCGCCAGCAGCCGCGGAGGGACACAACCAACCCTTCGTAATTCACCCCTCCACTTT. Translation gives CASSRGGTQPTLRNSPLHF.

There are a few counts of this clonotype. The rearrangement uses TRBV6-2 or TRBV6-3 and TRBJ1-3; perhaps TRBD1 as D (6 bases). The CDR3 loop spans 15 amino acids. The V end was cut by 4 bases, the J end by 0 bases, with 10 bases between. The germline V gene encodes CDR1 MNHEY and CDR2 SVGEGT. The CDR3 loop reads CASSSGHDSGNTIYF. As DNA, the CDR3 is TGTGCCAGCAGTTCGGGACATGACTCTGGAAACACCATATATTTT.

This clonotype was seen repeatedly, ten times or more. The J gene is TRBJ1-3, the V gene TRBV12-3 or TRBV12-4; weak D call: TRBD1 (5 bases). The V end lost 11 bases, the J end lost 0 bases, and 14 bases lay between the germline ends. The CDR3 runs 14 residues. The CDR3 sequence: CAGSTGDSGNTIYF. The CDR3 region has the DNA TGTGCCGGGTCGACGGGGGACTCTGGAAACACCATATATTTT.